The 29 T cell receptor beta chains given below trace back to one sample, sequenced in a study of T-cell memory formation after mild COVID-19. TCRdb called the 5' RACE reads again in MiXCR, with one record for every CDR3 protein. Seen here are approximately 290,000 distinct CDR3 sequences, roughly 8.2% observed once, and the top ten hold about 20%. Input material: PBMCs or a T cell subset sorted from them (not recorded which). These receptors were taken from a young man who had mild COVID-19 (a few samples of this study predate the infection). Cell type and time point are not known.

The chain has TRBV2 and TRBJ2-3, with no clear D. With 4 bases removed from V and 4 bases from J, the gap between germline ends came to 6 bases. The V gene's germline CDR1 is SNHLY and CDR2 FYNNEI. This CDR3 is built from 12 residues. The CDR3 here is CASSVPPDTQYF. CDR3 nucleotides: TGTGCCAGCAGTGTACCCCCAGATACGCAGTATTTT.

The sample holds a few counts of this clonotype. The CDR3 is CASSPGGWGGYTF. CDR3 nucleotide sequence: TGTGCCAGCAGCCCCGGAGGCTGGGGAGGCTACACCTTC. The chain links TRBV4-2 to TRBJ1-2; D uncertain. Looked up from germline, CDR1 is LGHNA and CDR2 is YNFKEQ. With 4 bases removed from V and 8 bases from J, the gap between germline ends came to 14 bases. This CDR3 has 13 residues.

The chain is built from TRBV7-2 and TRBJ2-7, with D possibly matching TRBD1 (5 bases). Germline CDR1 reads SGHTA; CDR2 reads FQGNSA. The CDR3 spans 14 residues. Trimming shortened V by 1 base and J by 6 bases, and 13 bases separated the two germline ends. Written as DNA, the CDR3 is TGTGCCAGCAGCTTAGGGGGCGGACACATCGAGCAGTACGTC. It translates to CASSLGGGHIEQYV.

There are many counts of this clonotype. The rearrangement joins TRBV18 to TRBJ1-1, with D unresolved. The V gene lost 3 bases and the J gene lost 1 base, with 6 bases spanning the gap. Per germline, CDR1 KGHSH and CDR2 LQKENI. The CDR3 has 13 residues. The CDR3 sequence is CASSPSENTEAFF. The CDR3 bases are TGTGCCAGCTCACCGTCGGAGAACACTGAAGCTTTCTTT.

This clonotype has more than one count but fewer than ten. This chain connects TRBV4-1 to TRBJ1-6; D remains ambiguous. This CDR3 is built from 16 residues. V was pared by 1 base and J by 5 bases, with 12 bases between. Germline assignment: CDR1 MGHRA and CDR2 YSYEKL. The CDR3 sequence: CASSQAVSKDNSPLHF. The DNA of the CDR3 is TGCGCCAGCAGCCAAGCAGTGTCAAAGGATAATTCACCCCTCCACTTT.

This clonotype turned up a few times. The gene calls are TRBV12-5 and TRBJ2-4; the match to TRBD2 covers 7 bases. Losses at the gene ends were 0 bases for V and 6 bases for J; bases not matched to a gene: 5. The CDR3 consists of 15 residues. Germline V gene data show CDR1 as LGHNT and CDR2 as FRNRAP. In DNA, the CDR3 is TGTGCTAGTGGTTTGGTACCGGGGAGGGGAAACATTCAGTACTTC. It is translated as CASGLVPGRGNIQYF.

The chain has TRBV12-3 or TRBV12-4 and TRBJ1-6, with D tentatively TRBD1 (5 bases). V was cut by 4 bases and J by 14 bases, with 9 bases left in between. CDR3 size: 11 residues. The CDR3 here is CASSWGETLHF. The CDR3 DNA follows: TGTGCCAGCAGTTGGGGGGAAACCCTCCACTTT.

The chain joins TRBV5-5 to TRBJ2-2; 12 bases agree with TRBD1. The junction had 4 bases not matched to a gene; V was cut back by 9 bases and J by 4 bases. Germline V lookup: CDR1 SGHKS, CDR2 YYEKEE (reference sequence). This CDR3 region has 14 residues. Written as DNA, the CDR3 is TGTGCCACCGCGGGACAGGGGGCCACCGGGGAGCTGTTTTTT. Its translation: CATAGQGATGELFF. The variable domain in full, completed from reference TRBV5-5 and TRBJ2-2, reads DAGVTQSPTHLIKTRGQQVTLRCSPISGHKSVSWYQQVLGQGPQFIFQYYEKEERGRGNFPDRFSARQFPNYSSELNVNALLLGDSALYLCATAGQGATGELFFGEGSRLTVL.

The CDR3 nucleotides read TGCGCCAGCAGCCAACTTTTGGCTACCCAAGAGACCCAGTACTTC. This translates into CASSQLLATQETQYF. The rearrangement joins TRBV5-1 to TRBJ2-5; D uncertain. Germline values: CDR1 SGHRS, CDR2 YFSETQ. The germline V and J ends were trimmed by 4 bases and 1 base, with 14 bases remaining between them. There are 15 residues in the CDR3. Complete variable domain (other parts from reference TRBV5-1 and TRBJ2-5): KAGVTQTPRYLIKTRGQQVTLSCSPISGHRSVSWYQQTPGQGLQFLFEYFSETQRNKGNFPGRFSGRQFSNSRSEMNVSTLELGDSALYLCASSQLLATQETQYFGPGTRLLVL.

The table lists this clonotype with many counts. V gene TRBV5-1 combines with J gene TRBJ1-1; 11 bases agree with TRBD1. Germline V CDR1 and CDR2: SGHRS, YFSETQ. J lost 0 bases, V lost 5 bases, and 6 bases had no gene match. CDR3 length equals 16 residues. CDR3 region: CASSPDRGLLNTEAFF. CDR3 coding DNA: TGCGCCAGCAGTCCGGACAGGGGGCTGCTGAACACTGAAGCTTTCTTT.

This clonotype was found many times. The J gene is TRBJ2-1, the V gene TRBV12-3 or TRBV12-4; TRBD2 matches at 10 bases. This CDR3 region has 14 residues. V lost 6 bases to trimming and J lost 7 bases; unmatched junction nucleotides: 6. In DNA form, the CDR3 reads TGTGCCAGCAGCGGGACTAGCGCTGGAAATGAGCAGTTCTTC. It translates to CASSGTSAGNEQFF.

CDR3 DNA: TGTGCCAGCAGTTACCTCGGACAGAACACAGATACGCAGTATTTT. It codes for CASSYLGQNTDTQYF. The chain recombines TRBV6-2 or TRBV6-3 with TRBJ2-3, with D maybe TRBD1 (6 bases). The CDR3 runs to 15 residues. Per the germline V gene, CDR1 is MNHEY and CDR2 is SVGEGT. The V end lost 2 bases, the J end lost 2 bases, and 11 bases lay between the germline ends.

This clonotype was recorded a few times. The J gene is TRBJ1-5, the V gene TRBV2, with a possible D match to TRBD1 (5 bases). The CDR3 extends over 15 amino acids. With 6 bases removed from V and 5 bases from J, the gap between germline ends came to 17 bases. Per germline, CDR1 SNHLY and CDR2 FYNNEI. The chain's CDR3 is CASRRDEGLYQPQHF. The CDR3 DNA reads TGTGCCAGCAGACGGGACGAAGGTTTATATCAGCCCCAGCATTTT. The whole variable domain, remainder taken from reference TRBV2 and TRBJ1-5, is EPEVTQTPSHQVTQMGQEVILRCVPISNHLYFYWYRQILGQKVEFLVSFYNNEISEKSEIFDDQFSVERPDGSNFTLKIRSTKLEDSAMYFCASRRDEGLYQPQHFGDGTRLSIL.

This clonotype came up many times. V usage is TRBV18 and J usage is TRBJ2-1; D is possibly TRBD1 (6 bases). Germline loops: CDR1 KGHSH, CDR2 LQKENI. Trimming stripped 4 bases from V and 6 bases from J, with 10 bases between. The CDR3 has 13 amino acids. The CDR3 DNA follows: TGTGCCAGCTCACGACAAGGGGGCAATGAGCAGTTCTTC. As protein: CASSRQGGNEQFF.

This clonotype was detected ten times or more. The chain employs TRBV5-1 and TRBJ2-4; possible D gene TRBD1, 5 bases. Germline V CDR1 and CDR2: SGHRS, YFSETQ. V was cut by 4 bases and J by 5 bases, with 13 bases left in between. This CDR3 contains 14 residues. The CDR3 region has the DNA TGCGCCAGCAGCCAGCAGGGAACCGAAAACATTCAGTACTTC. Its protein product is CASSQQGTENIQYF. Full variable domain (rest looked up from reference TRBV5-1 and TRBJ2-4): KAGVTQTPRYLIKTRGQQVTLSCSPISGHRSVSWYQQTPGQGLQFLFEYFSETQRNKGNFPGRFSGRQFSNSRSEMNVSTLELGDSALYLCASSQQGTENIQYFGAGTRLSVL.

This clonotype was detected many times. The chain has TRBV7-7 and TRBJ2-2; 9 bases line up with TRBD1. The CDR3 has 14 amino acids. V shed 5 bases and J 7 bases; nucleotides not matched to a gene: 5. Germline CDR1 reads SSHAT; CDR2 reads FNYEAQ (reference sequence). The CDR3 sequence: CASSPGTGIGELFF. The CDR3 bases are TGTGCCAGCAGCCCCGGGACAGGGATCGGGGAGCTGTTTTTT.

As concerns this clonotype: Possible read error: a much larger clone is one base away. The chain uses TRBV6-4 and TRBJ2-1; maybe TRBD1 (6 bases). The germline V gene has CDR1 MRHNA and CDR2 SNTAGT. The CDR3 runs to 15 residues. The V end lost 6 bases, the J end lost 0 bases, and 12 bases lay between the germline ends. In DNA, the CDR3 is TGTGCCAGCAGCTTAGAGGACAGCTCCTACAATGAGCAGTTCTTC. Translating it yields CASSLEDSSYNEQFF.

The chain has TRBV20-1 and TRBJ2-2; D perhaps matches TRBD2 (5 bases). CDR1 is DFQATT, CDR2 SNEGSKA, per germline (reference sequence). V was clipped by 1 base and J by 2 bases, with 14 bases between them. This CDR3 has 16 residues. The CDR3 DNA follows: TGCAGTGCTAGAGGGCCAGCGGTTTCTAACACCGGGGAGCTGTTTTTT. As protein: CSARGPAVSNTGELFF.

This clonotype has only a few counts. Written as DNA, the CDR3 is TGCGCCAGCAGCCCGCGAGGGGCGGGGGACACAGATACGCAGTATTTT. Its translation: CASSPRGAGDTDTQYF. This chain uses TRBV4-3 with TRBJ2-3; 7 positions match TRBD2. V shed 4 bases and J 2 bases; nucleotides not matched to a gene: 9. This CDR3 has 16 amino acids. Germline V gives CDR1 LGHNA, CDR2 YSLEER.

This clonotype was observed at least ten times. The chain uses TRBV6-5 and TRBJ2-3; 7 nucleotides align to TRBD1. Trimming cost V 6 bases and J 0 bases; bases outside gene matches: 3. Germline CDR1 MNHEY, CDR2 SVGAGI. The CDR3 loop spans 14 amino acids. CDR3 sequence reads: CASRQGWSTDTQYF. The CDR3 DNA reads TGTGCCAGCAGACAGGGGTGGAGCACAGATACGCAGTATTTT.

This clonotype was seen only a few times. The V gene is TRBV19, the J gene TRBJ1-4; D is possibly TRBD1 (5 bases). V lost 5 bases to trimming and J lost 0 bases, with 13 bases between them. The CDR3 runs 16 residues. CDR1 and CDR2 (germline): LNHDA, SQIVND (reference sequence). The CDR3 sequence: CASSVPSRATNEKLFF. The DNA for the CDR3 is TGTGCCAGTAGTGTCCCCTCCAGGGCAACTAATGAAAAACTGTTTTTT.

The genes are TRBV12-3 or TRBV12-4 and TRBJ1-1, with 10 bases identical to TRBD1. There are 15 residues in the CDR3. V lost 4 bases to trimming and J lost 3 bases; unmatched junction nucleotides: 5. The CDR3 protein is CASSWGTGADTEAFF. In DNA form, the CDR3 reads TGTGCCAGCAGTTGGGGGACAGGGGCGGACACTGAAGCTTTCTTT.

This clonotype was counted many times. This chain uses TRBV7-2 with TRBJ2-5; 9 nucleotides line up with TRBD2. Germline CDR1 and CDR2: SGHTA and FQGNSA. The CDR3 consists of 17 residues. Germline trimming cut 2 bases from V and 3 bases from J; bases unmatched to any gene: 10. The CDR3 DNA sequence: TGTGCCAGCAGCTTATTAGGTAGCGGGGGAGCTGAAGAGACCCAGTACTTC. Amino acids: CASSLLGSGGAEETQYF.

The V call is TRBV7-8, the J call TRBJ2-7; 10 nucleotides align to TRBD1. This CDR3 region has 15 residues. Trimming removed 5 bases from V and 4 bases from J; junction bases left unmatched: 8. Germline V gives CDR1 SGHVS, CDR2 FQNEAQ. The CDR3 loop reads CASSPRPGQGYEQYF. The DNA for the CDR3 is TGTGCCAGCAGCCCCCGTCCGGGACAGGGGTACGAGCAGTACTTC.

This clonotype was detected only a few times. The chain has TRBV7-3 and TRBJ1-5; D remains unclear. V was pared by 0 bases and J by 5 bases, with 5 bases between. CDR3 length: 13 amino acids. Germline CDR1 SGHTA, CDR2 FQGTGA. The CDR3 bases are TGTGCCAGCAGCTTAACACCTCATCAGCCCCAGCATTTT. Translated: CASSLTPHQPQHF.

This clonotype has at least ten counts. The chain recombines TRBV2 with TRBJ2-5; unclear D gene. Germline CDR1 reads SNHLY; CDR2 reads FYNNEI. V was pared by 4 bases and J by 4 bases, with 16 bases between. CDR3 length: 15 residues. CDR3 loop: CASSVQGSKGETQYF. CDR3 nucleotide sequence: TGTGCCAGCAGTGTCCAAGGATCAAAGGGAGAGACCCAGTACTTC.

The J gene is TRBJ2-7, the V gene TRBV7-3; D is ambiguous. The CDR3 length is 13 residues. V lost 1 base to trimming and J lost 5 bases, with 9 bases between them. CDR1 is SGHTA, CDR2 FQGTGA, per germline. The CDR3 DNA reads TGTGCCAGCAGCTTAAATCCCCCCGACGAGCAGTACTTC. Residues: CASSLNPPDEQYF.

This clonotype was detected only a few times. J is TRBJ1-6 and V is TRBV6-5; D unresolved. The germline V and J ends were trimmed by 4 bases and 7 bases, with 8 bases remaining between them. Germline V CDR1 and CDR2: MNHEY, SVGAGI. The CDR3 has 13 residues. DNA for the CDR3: TGTGCCAGCAGTTGGGGTCAAAATTCACCCCTCCACTTT. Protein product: CASSWGQNSPLHF.

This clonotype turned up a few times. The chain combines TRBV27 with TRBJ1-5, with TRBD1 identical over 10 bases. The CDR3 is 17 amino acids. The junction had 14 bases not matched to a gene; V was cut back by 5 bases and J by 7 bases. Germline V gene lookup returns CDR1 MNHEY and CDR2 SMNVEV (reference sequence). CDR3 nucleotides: TGTGCCAGCAGTCCGACGGGAAGGACAGGGGGTGAACAGCCCCAGCATTTT. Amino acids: CASSPTGRTGGEQPQHF.